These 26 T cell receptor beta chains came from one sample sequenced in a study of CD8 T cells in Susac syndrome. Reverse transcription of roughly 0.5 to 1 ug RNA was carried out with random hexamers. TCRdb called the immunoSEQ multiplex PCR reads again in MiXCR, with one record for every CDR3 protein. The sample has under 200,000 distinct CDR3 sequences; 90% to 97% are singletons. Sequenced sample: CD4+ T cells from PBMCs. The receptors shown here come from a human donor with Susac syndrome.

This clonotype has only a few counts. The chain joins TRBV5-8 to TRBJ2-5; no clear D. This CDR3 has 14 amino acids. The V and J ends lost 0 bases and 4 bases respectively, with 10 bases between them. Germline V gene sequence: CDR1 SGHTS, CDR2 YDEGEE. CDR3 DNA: TGTGCCAGCAGCTTGGGGGGATTTGGAGAGACCCAGTACTTC. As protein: CASSLGGFGETQYF.

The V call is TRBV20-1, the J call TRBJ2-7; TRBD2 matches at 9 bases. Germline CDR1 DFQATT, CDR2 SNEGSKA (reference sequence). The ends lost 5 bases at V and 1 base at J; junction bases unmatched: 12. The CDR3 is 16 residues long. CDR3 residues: CSAFDPLSGRSYEQYF. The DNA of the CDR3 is TGCAGTGCTTTCGACCCCTTAAGCGGGAGGTCCTACGAGCAGTACTTC.

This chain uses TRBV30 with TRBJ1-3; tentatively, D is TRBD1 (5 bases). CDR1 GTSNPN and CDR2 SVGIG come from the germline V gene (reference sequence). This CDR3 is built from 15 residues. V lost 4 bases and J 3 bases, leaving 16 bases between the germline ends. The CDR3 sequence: CAWTLGGSIGNTIYF. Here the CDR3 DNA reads TGTGCCTGGACTCTCGGGGGGTCTATTGGAAACACCATATATTTT.

As DNA, the CDR3 is TGTGCCAGCAGTATGGGGGTAGCGGGAGCGCCAGATACGCAGTATTTT. Amino acid sequence: CASSMGVAGAPDTQYF. This chain uses TRBV11-2 with TRBJ2-3; TRBD2 aligns across 9 bases. Germline lookup yields CDR1 SGHAT and CDR2 FQNNGV. The CDR3 is made up of 16 amino acids. The J segment lost 4 bases and the V segment lost 6 bases, leaving 11 bases of the junction unmatched. Full variable domain (outside the CDR3, taken from reference TRBV11-2 and TRBJ2-3): EAGVAQSPRYKIIEKRQSVAFWCNPISGHATLYWYQQILGQGPKLLIQFQNNGVVDDSQLPKDRFSAERLKGVDSTLKIQPAKLEDSAVYLCASSMGVAGAPDTQYFGPGTRLTVL.

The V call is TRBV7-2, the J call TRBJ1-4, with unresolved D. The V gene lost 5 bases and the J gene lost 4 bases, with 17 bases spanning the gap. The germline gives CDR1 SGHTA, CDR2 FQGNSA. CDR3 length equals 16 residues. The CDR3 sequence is CASSPTGGSNNEKLFF. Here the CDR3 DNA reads TGTGCCAGCAGCCCTACGGGTGGTTCCAATAATGAAAAACTGTTTTTT.

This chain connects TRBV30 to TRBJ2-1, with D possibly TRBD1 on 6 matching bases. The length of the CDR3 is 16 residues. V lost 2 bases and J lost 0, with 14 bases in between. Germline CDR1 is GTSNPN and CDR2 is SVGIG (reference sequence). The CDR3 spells CAWSRGSPGSYNEQFF. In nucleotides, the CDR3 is TGTGCCTGGAGTAGGGGGAGCCCCGGCTCCTACAATGAGCAGTTCTTC.

The CDR3 protein is CASSTGQNTGELFF. The CDR3 region has the DNA TGTGCCAGCAGCACTGGACAGAACACCGGGGAGCTGTTTTTT. The chain links TRBV28 to TRBJ2-2, with D possibly being TRBD1 (5 bases). Trimming removed 6 bases from V and 1 base from J, with 9 bases in between. Looked up from germline, CDR1 is MDHEN and CDR2 is SYDVKM. The length of the CDR3 is 14 residues.

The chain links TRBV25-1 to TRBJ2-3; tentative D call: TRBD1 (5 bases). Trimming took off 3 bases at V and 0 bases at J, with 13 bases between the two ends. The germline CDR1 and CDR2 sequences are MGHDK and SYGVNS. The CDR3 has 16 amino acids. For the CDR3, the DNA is TGTGCCAGCAGTGAGGGTGGGGCGAGGAGCACAGATACGCAGTATTTT. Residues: CASSEGGARSTDTQYF.

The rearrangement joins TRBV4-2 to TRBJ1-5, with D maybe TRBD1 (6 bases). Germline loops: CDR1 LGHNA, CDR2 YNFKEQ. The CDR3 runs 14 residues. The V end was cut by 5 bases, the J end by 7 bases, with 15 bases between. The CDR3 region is CASSGGDTEQPQHF. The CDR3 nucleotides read TGTGCCAGCAGCGGAGGGGACACGGAGCAGCCCCAGCATTTT.

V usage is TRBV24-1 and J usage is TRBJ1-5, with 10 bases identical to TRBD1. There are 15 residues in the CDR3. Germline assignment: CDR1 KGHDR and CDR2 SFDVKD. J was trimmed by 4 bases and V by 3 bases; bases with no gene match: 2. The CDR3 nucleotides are TGTGCCACCAGTGATAGGACAGGGGGAAATCAGCCCCAGCATTTT. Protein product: CATSDRTGGNQPQHF.

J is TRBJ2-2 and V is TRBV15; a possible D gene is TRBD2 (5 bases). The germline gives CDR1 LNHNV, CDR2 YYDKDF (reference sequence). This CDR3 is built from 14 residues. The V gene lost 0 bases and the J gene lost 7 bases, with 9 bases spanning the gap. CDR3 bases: TGTGCCACCAGCAGAGATCGAGGGATCGGGGAGCTGTTTTTT. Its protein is CATSRDRGIGELFF.

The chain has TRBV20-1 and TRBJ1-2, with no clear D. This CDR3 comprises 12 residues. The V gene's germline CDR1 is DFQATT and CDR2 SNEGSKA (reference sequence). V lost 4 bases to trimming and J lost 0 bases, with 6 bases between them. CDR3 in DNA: TGCAGTGCTACGGACCCTAACTATGGCTACACCTTC. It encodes CSATDPNYGYTF.

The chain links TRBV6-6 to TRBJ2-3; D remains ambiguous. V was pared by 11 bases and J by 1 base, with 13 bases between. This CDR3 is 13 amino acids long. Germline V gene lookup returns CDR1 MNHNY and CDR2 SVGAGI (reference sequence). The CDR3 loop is CAGSGLGTDTQYF. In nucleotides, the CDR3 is TGTGCCGGATCGGGCCTGGGCACAGATACGCAGTATTTT.

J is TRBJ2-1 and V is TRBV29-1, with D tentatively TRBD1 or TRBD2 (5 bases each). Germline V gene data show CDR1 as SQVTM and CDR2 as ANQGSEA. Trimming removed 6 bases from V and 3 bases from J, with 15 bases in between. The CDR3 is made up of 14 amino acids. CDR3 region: CSVSGTRDYNEQFF. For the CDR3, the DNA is TGCAGCGTCTCCGGGACGAGAGACTACAATGAGCAGTTCTTC.

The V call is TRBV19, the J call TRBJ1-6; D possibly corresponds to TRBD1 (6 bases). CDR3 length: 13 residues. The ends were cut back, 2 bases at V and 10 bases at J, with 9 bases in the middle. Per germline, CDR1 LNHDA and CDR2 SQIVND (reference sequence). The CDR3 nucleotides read TGTGCCAGTAGTATACCAGGGGTATCACCCCTCCACTTT. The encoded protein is CASSIPGVSPLHF.

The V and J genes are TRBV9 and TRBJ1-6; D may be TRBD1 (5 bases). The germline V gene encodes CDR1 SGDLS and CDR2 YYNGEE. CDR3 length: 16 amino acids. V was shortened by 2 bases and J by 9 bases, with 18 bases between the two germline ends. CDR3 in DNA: TGTGCCAGCAGCGTCGGCCGCACAGGAATCAGTTCACCCCTCCACTTT. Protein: CASSVGRTGISSPLHF.

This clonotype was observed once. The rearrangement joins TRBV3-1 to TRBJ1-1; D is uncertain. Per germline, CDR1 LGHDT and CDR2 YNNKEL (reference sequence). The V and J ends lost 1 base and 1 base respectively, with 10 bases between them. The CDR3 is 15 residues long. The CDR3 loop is CASSQVGSGNTEAFF. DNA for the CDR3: TGTGCCAGCAGCCAAGTGGGGAGTGGGAACACTGAAGCTTTCTTT.

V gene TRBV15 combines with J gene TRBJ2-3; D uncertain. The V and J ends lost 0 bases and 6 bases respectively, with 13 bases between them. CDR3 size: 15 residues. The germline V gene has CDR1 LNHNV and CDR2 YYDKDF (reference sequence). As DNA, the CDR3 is TGTGCCACCAGCAGAGATGTGGCTGTTGGGGATACGCAGTATTTT. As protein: CATSRDVAVGDTQYF.

CDR3 DNA sequence: TGTGCCTGGAGGACAGGGGGCGGGGAGACCCAGTACTTC. This codes for CAWRTGGGETQYF. The chain combines TRBV30 with TRBJ2-5; 10 bases agree with TRBD1. The V segment lost 3 bases and the J segment 5 bases; nucleotides outside the gene matches: 3. CDR3 length equals 13 residues. Germline V CDR1 and CDR2: GTSNPN, SVGIG (reference sequence).

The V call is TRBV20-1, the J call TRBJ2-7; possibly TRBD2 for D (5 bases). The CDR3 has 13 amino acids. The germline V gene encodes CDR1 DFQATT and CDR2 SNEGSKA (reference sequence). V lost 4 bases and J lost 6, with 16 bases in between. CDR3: CSAISTRGLEQYF. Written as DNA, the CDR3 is TGCAGTGCTATCTCGACCCGCGGGCTCGAGCAGTACTTC.

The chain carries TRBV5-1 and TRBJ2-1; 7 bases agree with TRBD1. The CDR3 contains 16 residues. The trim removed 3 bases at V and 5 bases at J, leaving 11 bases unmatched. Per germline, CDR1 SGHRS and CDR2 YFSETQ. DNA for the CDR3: TGCGCCAGCAGCTCACCGGGACAGATTCGAGACAATGAGCAGTTCTTC. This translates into CASSSPGQIRDNEQFF.

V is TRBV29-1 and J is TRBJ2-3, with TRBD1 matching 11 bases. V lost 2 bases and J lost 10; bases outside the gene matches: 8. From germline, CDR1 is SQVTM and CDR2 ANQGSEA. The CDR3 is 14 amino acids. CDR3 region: CSVESTGTGGSQYF. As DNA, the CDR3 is TGCAGCGTTGAATCGACCGGGACAGGGGGATCGCAGTATTTT.

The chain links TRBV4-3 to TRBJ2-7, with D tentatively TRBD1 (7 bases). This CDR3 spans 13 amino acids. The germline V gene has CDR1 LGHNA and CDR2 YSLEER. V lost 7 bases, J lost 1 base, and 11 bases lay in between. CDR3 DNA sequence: TGCGCCAGCAACCAGGGGGGATCCTACGAGCAGTACGTC. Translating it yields CASNQGGSYEQYV.

The DNA of the CDR3 is TGTGCCAGCAGCCAAGCCGGTCCAGGGGGCTCAGATACGCAGTATTTT. Translating it yields CASSQAGPGGSDTQYF. The chain employs TRBV3-1 and TRBJ2-3; 8 bases are shared with TRBD1. The CDR3 extends over 16 amino acids. Unmatched junction bases numbered 7, after V lost 1 base and J lost 4 bases. CDR1 and CDR2 from the germline V gene are LGHDT and YNNKEL (reference sequence).

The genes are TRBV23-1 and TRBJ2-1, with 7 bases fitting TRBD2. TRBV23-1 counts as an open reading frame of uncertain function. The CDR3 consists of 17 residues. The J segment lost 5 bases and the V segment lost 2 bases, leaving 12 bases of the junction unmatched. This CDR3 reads CASSQVYRGAGDNEQFF. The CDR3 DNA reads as TGCGCCAGCAGTCAAGTTTACCGCGGGGCGGGGGACAATGAGCAGTTCTTC.

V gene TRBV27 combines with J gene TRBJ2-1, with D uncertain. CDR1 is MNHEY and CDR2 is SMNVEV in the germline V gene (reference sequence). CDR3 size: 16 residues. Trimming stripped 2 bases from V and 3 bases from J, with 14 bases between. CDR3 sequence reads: CASSLSPPAFYNEQFF. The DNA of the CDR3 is TGTGCCAGCAGTTTAAGCCCCCCTGCCTTCTACAATGAGCAGTTCTTC.